This TCR beta chain derives from a study of cytomegalovirus exposure and HLA in healthy donors. About the research overall: The study placed about four fifths of its 350 to 450 genotyped donors in the Caucasian-associated ancestry cluster. Study-wide results and limits: In a later analysis, at a false discovery rate of 0.05, over 15,000 TCR beta sequences were associated with HLA alleles.

Primers included in the PCR were 60 Vbeta and 13 Jbeta primers. The protocol was immunoSEQ multiplex PCR, while the TCRdb copy is restricted to in-frame clones and leaves out a portion. This sample carries about 160,000 clones, roughly three quarters of them seen once, and the ten largest clones take roughly 10%. A note on this clone: Its antigen is not identified.

The sequencing input was PBMCs. The sequence came from a man younger than 35 in good health and CMV-seropositive.

The CDR3 sequence is CASSLPGGLSSYNEQFF. The CDR3 DNA follows: TGTGCCAGCAGCTTGCCAGGGGGCCTGAGCTCCTACAATGAGCAGTTCTTC. V and J are TRBV5-8 and TRBJ2-1; TRBD1 aligns across 8 bases. This CDR3 is built from 17 residues. The junction had 6 bases not matched to a gene; V was cut back by 1 base and J by 0 bases. The germline V gene has CDR1 SGHTS and CDR2 YDEGEE.